This T cell receptor beta chain was obtained from a study of T cells in Graves' hyperthyroidism and ophthalmopathy. The wider study: Staff took peripheral blood when the initial diagnosis was made, before any treatment began.

The germline gives CDR1 ENHRY, CDR2 SYGVKD. Trimming shortened V by 11 bases and J by 4 bases, and 13 bases separated the two germline ends. The CDR3 consists of 12 residues. In its sample, this clonotype was seen a few times. Its antigen is undetermined. General study findings and limits: Most thyroid clonotypes expanded above 0.001 were also detected in blood.

Used for diagnoses were clinical symptoms, serum thyroxine and TRAb, thyroid ultrasound and orbital computed tomography. Amplification targeted TCR beta CDR3 regions from RNA transcripts. HTBI primers were used for first-round RT-PCR of the TCR CDR3. MiXCR, run by TCRdb on the multiplex PCR reads, gives a single entry per CDR3 protein. The data contain 300,000 or so distinct CDR3 sequences, about 15% of them singletons. Sequencing used blood. The sequence derives from a man in his thirties or forties with Graves' hyperthyroidism. J is TRBJ2-3 and V is TRBV10-3; D may correspond to TRBD1 or TRBD2 (5 bases each). The CDR3 nucleotides read TGTGCCGTAGGGGAGCTGGCAGATACGCAGTATTTT. Translating gives CAVGELADTQYF.